Listed here are 3 T cell receptor beta chains from one sample, sequenced in a study of PD-1 blockade in mismatch repair-deficient tumors. Produced via immunoSEQ multiplex PCR; TCRdb's table is partial and in-frame only. This table holds some 85,000 clones, around 80% found once. Sequences were derived from peripheral blood, sampled 44 weeks after starting pembrolizumab. These receptors all stem from an adult with mismatch repair-deficient cancer.

This chain connects TRBV6-5 to TRBJ2-5; D gene uncertain. CDR3 length: 13 amino acids. Germline assignment: CDR1 MNHEY and CDR2 SVGAGI. V was trimmed by 2 bases and J by 3 bases, leaving 7 bases between them. The CDR3 nucleotides read TGTGCCAGCAGTTACGGTGGAAAAGAGACCCAGTACTTC. It is translated as CASSYGGKETQYF.

The rearrangement uses TRBV19 and TRBJ2-7; 9 positions match TRBD1. In germline, CDR1 is LNHDA, CDR2 SQIVND (reference sequence). V shed 4 bases and J 5 bases; nucleotides not matched to a gene: 9. This CDR3 has 15 amino acids. This CDR3 is CASSKTYRGLDEQYF. The CDR3 DNA is TGTGCCAGTAGTAAGACTTACAGGGGGCTCGACGAGCAGTACTTC.

The rearrangement links TRBV7-9 to TRBJ2-7, with TRBD1 matching 9 bases. The CDR3 covers 13 residues. Germline lookup yields CDR1 SEHNR and CDR2 FQNEAQ (reference sequence). The J segment lost 4 bases and the V segment lost 6 bases, leaving 4 bases of the junction unmatched. The CDR3 sequence is CASRPGQGYEQYF. The CDR3 DNA reads as TGTGCCAGCAGGCCGGGACAGGGTTACGAGCAGTACTTC.